The clone carrying this TCR beta chain was counted between two and nine times. Trimming stripped 6 bases from V and 5 bases from J, with 11 bases between. The germline V gene encodes CDR1 SQVTM and CDR2 ANQGSEA. This CDR3 has 12 residues. This sample stems from a study of T cells in Graves' hyperthyroidism and ophthalmopathy. Amplification targeted TCR beta CDR3 regions from RNA transcripts. The TCR CDR3 was amplified in a first-round RT-PCR using the HTBI primer set. A single record per CDR3 protein comes from TCRdb applying MiXCR to the multiplex PCR reads. The sample contains approximately 590,000 distinct CDR3 sequences, 15% to 19% of which appear only once.

This clonotype originated in a woman in her twenties or thirties with Graves' hyperthyroidism. Source material: blood. The rearrangement joins TRBV29-1 to TRBJ1-5; a weak D match, TRBD1 (5 bases). CDR3 in DNA: TGCAGCGTCTCGGACATGGATCAGCCCCAGCATTTT. As protein: CSVSDMDQPQHF. Full variable domain (outside the CDR3, taken from reference TRBV29-1 and TRBJ1-5): SAVISQKPSRDICQRGTSLTIQCQVDSQVTMMFWYRQQPGQSLTLIATANQGSEATYESGFVIDKFPISRPNLTFSTLTVSNMSPEDSSIYLCSVSDMDQPQHFGDGTRLSIL.